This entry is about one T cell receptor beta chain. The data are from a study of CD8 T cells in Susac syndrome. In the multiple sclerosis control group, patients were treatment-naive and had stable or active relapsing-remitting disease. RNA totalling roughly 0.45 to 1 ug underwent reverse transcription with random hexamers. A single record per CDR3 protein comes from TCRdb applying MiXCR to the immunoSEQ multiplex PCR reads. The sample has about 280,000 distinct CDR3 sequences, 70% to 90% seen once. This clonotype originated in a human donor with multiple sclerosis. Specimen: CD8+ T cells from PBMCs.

CDR3 protein: CASTVSGSSYEQYF. The CDR3 DNA sequence: TGTGCCAGCACCGTCAGCGGAAGCTCCTACGAGCAGTACTTC. The chain uses TRBV28 and TRBJ2-7; maybe TRBD2 (5 bases). The V end was cut by 7 bases, the J end by 0 bases, with 13 bases between. CDR3 length: 14 residues. Germline V gene lookup returns CDR1 MDHEN and CDR2 SYDVKM.